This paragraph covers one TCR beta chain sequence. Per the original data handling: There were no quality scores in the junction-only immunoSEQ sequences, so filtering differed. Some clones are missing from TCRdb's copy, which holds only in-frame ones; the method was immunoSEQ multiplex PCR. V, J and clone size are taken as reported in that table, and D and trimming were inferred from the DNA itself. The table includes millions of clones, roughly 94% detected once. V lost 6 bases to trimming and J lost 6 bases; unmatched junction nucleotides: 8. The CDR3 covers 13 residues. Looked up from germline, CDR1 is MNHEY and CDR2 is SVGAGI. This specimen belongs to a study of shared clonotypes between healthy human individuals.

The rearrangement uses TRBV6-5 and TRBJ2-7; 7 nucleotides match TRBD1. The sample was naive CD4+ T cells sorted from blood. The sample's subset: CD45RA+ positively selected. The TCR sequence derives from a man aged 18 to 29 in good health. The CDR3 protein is CASRPDRVGEQYF. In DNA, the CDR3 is TGTGCCAGCAGACCTGACAGGGTGGGCGAGCAGTACTTC.